Listed below are T cell receptor beta chains from one sample, sequenced in a study of T cell responses to AZD1222 COVID-19 vaccine. Using immunoSEQ multiplex PCR, the repertoire was profiled, and TCRdb retains in-frame clones only, with some absent. The sample shows around 190,000 clones, roughly 92% of them seen only once. The specimen was peripheral blood, collected 28 days after the second AZD1222 dose. Every receptor here comes from an adult who received the AZD1222 COVID-19 vaccine. CDR3s include the opening cysteine and the closing phenylalanine or tryptophan. Each record gives: D gene, J gene, V gene, CDR3 DNA, CDR3 protein. The D gene is left open where the match is weak.

NA	TRBJ1-1	TRBV19	TGTGCCAGTAGTCAGGGTCGAGACACTGAAGCTTTCTTT	CASSQGRDTEAFF
NA	TRBJ1-4	TRBV29-1	TGCAGCGTTGTCGTCACAGGGTCGGGAAAACTGTTTTTT	CSVVVTGSGKLFF
NA	TRBJ1-3	TRBV4-1	TGCGCCAGCAGCCAAGCAGGGGTGACGGGAAACACCATATATTTT	CASSQAGVTGNTIYF
TRBD1	TRBJ1-5	TRBV7-2	TGTGCCAGCAGCGCGAGACAGGGTCAGCCCCAGCATTTT	CASSARQGQPQHF
NA	TRBJ1-2	TRBV7-3	TGTGCCAGCAGCCCCATGGGGGGCTCGGGCTACACCTTC	CASSPMGGSGYTF
TRBD1	TRBJ2-5	TRBV11-2	TGTGCCAGCAGCGCGGACAGGGGGAGGGAGACCCAGTACTTC	CASSADRGRETQYF
NA	TRBJ1-5	TRBV4-1	TGCGCCAGCAGCCAAGATCGAGCAAAGGAGGATCAGCCCCAGCATTTT	CASSQDRAKEDQPQHF
TRBD2	TRBJ2-1	TRBV7-3	TGTGCCAGCAGCAAATCCGGACTAGCGGGAGGGTATGAGCAGTTCTTC	CASSKSGLAGGYEQFF
TRBD1	TRBJ1-3	TRBV27	TGTGCCAGCAGTTGGGGGACAGGGCCGTACTCTGGAAACACCATATATTTT	CASSWGTGPYSGNTIYF
NA	TRBJ1-2	TRBV16	TGTGCCAGCAGCCAATCGGCAGGGGCGCGAGGCTACACCTTC	CASSQSAGARGYTF